This T cell receptor beta chain was obtained from a study of control samples from healthy donors and cancer patients. Germline values: CDR1 SGDLS, CDR2 YYNGEE. The trim removed 3 bases at V and 0 bases at J, leaving 6 bases unmatched. The CDR3 covers 15 residues. Generated by immunoSEQ multiplex PCR, the TCRdb table keeps only in-frame clones and is missing some. The table includes about 140,000 clones, roughly 92% detected once. This TCR came from a man in his forties or fifties in good health. Sequencing was performed on blood. The chain combines TRBV9 with TRBJ2-7; 7 nucleotides match TRBD2. CDR3 in DNA: TGTGCCAGCAGCGCGGGCGGGAGTATCTCCTACGAGCAGTACTTC. Encoded protein: CASSAGGSISYEQYF.